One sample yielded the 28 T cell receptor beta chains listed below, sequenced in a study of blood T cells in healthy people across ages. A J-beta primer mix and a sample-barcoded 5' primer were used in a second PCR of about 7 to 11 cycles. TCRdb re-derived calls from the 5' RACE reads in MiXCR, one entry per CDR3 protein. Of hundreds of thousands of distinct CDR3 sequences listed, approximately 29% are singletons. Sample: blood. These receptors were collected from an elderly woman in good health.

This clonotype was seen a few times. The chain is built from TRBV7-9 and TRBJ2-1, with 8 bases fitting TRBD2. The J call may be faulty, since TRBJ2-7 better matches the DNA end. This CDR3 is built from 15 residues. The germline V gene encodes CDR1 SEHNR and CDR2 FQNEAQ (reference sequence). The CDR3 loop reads CASSQSGGSYNEQYF. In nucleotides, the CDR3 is TGTGCCAGCAGCCAGAGCGGGGGCTCCTACAATGAGCAGTACTTC.

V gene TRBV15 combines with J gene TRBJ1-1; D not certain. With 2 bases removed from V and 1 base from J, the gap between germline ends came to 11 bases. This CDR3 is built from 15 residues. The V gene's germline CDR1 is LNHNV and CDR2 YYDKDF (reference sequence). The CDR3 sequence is CATSRFQETNTEAFF. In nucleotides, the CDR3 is TGTGCCACCAGCAGATTTCAGGAGACGAACACTGAAGCTTTCTTT.

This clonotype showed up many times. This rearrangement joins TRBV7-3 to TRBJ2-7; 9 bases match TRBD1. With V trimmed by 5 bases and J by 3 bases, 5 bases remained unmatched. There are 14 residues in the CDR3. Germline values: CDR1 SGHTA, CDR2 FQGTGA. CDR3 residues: CASSRGGQGYEQYF. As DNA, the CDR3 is TGTGCCAGCAGCCGAGGGGGACAGGGCTACGAGCAGTACTTC.

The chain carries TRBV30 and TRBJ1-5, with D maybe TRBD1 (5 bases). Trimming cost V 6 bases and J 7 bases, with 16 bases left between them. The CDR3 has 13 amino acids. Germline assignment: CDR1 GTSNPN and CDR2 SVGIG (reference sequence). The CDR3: CACRSGASQPQHF. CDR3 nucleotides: TGTGCCTGTAGATCCGGGGCGAGCCAGCCCCAGCATTTT.

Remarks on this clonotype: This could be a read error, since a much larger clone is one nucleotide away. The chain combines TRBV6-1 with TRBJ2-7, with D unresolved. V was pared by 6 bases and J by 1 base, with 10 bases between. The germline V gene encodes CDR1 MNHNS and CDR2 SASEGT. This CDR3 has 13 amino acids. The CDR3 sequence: CASREIVSYEQYF. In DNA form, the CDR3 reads TGTGCCAGCAGGGAAATAGTATCCTACGAGCAGTACTTC.

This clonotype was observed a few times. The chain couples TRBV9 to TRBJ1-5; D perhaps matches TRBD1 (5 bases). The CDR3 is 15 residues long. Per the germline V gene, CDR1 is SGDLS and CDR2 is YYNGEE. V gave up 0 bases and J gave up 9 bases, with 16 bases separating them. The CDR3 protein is CASSVAPDTSTPQHF. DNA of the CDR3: TGTGCCAGCAGCGTAGCTCCGGACACCTCCACGCCCCAGCATTTT.

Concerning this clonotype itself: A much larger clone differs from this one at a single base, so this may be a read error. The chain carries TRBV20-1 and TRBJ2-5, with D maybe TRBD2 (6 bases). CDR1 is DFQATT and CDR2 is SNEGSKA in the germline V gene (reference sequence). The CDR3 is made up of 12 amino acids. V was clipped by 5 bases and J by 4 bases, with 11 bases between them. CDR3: CSAGSAGETQYF. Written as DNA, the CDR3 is TGCAGTGCTGGCTCAGCGGGAGAGACCCAGTACTTC.

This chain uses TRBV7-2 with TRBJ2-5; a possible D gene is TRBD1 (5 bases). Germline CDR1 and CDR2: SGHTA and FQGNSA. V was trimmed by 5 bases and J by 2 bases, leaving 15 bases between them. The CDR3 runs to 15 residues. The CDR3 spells CASSPSIDRQETQYF. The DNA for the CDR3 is TGTGCCAGCAGCCCCAGCATCGACAGACAAGAGACCCAGTACTTC.

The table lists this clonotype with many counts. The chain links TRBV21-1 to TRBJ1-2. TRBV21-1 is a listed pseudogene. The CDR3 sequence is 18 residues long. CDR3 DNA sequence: TGTGCCAGCAGCAAAGAGCGACGGCCGCTTATCCATATCTATGGCTACACCTTC. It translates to CASSKERRPLIHIYGYTF.

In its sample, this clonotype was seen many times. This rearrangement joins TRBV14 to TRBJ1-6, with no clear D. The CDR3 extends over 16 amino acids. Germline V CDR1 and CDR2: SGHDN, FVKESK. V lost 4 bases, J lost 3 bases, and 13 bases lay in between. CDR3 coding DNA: TGTGCCAGCAGCCCGCTCGGACTCAACTATAATTCACCCCTCCACTTT. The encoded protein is CASSPLGLNYNSPLHF.

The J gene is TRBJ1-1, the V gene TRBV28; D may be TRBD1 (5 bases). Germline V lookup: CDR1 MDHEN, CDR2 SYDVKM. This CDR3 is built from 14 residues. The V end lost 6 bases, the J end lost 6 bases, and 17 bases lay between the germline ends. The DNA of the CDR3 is TGTGCCAGCAGCCGAACGAGGGACCTCGCTGAAGCTTTCTTT. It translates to CASSRTRDLAEAFF.

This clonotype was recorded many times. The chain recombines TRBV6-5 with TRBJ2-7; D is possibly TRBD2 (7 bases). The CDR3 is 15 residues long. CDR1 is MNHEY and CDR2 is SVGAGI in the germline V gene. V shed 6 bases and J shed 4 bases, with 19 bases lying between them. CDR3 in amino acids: CASRPPGGRGYEQYF. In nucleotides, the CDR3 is TGTGCCAGCAGACCCCCCGGGGGGCGGGGGTACGAGCAGTACTTC.

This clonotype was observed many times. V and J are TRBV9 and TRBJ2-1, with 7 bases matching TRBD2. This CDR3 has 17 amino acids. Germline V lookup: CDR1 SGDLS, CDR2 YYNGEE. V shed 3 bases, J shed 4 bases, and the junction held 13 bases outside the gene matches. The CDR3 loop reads CASSANRVSGEYNEQFF. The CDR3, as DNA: TGTGCCAGCAGCGCCAATAGGGTGAGCGGGGAATACAATGAGCAGTTCTTC.

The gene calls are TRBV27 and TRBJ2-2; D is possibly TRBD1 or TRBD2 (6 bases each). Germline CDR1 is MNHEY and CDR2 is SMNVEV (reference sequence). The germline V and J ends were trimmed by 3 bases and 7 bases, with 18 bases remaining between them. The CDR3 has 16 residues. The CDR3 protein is CASSLKRGRFGGELFF. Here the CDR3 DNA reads TGTGCCAGCAGTTTGAAAAGGGGGAGGTTTGGCGGGGAGCTGTTTTTT.

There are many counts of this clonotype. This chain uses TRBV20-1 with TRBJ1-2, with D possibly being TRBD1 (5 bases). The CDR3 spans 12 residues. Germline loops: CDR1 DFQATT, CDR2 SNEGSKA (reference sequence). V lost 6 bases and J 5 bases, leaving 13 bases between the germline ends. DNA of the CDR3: TGCAGTGCCAGGCCGGGGGTTTATGGCTACACCTTC. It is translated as CSARPGVYGYTF.

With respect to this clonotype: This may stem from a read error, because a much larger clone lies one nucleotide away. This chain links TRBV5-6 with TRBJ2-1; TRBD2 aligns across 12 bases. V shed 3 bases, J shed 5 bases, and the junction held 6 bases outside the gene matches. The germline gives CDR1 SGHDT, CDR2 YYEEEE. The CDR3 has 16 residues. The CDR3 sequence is CASSSPSGGAHNEQFF. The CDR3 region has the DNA TGTGCCAGCAGCTCCCCTAGCGGGGGGGCCCACAATGAGCAGTTCTTC.

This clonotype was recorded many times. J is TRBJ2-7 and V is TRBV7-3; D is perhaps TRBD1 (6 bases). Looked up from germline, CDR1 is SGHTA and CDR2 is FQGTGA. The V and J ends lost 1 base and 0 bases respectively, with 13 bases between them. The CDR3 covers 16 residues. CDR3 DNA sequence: TGTGCCAGCAGCTTAAGGGAACAGGGTTACTCCTACGAGCAGTACTTC. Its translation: CASSLREQGYSYEQYF.

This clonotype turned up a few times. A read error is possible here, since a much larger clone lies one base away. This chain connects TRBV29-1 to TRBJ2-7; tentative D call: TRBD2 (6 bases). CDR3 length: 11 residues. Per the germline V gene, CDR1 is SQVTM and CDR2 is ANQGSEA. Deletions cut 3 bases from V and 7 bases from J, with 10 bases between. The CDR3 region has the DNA TGCAGCGTTGAGGGACTGCCGGAGCAGTACTTC. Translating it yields CSVEGLPEQYF.

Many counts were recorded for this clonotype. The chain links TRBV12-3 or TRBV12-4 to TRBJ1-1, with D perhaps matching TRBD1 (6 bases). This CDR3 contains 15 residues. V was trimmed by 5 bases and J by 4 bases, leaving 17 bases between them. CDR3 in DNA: TGTGCCAGCAGTCTCCGGGGGGGCGGGCGCACTGAAGCTTTCTTT. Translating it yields CASSLRGGGRTEAFF.

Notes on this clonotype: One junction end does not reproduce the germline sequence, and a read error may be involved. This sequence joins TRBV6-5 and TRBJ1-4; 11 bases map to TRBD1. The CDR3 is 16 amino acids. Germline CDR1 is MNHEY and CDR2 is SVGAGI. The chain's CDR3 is CAGSKTGTGGREKLFF. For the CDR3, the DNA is TGTGCCGGCAGTAAAACCGGGACAGGGGGTCGAGAAAAACTGTTTTTT.

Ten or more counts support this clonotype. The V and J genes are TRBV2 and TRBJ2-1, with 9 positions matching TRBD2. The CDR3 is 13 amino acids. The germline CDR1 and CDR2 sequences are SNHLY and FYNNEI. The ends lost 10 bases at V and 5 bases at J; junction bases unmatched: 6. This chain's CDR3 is CAILAGSNNEQFF. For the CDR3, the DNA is TGTGCCATTCTAGCGGGGAGCAACAATGAGCAGTTCTTC.

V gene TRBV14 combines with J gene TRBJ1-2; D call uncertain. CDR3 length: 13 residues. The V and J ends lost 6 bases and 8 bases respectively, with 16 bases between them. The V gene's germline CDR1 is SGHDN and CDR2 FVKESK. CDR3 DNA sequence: TGTGCCAGCAGTCTGATAGAATCGCGGGGCTACACCTTC. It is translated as CASSLIESRGYTF.

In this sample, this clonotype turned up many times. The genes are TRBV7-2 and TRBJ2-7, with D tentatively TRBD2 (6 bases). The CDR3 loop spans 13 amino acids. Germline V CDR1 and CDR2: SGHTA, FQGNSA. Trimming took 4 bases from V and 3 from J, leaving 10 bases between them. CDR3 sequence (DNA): TGTGCCAGCAGCTACCGGGAGCACTACGAGCAGTACTTC. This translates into CASSYREHYEQYF.

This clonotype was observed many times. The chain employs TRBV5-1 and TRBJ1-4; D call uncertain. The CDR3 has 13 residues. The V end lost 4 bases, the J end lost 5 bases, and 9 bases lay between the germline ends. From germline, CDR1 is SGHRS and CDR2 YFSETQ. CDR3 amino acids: CASSPGGNEKLFF. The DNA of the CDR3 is TGCGCCAGCAGCCCTGGCGGAAATGAAAAACTGTTTTTT.

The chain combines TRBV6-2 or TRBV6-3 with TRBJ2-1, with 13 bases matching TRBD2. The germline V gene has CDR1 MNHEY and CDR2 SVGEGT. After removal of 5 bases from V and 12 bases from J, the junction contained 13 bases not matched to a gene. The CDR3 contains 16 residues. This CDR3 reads CASSLLSTSGGAPQFF. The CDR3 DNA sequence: TGTGCCAGCAGTCTCCTGTCAACTAGCGGGGGGGCTCCGCAGTTCTTC.

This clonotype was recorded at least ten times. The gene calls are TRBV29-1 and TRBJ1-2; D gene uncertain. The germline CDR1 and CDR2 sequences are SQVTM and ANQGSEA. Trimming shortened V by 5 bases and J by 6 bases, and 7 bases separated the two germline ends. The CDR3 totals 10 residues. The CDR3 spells CSVLSDGYTF. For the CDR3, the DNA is TGCAGCGTTTTAAGTGATGGCTACACCTTC.

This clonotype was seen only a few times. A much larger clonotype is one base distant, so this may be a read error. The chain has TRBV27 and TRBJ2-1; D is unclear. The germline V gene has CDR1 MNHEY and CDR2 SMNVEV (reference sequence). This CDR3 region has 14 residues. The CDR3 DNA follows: TGTGCCAGCAGTTTATCTCGGGCTGACAATGGGCAGTTCTTC. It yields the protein CASSLSRADNGQFF.

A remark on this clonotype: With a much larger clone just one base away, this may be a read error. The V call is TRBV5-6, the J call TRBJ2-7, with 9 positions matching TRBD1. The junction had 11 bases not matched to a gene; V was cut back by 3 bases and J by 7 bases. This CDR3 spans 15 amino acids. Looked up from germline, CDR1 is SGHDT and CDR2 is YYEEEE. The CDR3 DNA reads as TGTGCCAGCAGCTACGGGACAGGGCAGGACAATGAGCAGTACTTC. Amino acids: CASSYGTGQDNEQYF.